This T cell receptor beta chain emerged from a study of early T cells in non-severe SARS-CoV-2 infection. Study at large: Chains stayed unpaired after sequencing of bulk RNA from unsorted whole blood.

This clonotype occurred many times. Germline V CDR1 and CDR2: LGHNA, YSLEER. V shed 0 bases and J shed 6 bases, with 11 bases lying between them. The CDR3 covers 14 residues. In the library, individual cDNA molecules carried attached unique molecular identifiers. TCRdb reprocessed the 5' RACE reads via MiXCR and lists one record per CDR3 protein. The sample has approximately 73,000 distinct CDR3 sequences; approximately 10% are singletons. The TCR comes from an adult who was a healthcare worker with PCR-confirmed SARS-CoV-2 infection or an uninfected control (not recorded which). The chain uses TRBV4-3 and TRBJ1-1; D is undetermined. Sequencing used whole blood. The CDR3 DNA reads TGCGCCAGCAGCCAAGATCGTGGTGGACCTGAAGCTTTCTTT. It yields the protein CASSQDRGGPEAFF.